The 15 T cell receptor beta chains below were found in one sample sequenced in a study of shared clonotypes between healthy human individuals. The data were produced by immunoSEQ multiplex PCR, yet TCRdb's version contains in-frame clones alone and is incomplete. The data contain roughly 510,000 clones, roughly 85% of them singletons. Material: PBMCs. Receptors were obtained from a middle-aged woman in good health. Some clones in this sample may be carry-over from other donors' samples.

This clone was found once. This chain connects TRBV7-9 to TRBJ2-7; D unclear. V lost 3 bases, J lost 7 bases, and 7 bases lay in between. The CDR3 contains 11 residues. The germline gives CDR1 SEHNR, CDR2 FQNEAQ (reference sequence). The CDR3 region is CASSLLQEQYF. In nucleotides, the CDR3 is TGTGCCAGCAGCTTGTTACAAGAGCAGTACTTC.

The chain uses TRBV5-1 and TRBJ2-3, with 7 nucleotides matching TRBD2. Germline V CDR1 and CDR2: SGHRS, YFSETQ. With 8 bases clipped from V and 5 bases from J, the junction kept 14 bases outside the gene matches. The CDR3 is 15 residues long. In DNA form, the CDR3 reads TGCGCCAGTTATCGAGGCGGGGGTCGGGGAGATACGCAGTATTTT. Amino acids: CASYRGGGRGDTQYF.

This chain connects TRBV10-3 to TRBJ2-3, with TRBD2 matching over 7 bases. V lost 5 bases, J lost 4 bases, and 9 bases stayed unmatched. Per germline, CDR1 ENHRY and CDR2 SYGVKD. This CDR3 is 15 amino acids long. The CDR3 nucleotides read TGTGCCATCAGTCCCACTGCGGGAGTGGCAGATACGCAGTATTTT. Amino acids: CAISPTAGVADTQYF.

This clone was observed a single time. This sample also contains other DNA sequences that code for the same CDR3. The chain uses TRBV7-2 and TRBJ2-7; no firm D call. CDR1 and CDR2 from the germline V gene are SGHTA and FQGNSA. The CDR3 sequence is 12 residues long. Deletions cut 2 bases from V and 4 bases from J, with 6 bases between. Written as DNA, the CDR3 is TGTGCCAGCAGCTTAACCAGTTACGAGCAGTACTTC. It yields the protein CASSLTSYEQYF.

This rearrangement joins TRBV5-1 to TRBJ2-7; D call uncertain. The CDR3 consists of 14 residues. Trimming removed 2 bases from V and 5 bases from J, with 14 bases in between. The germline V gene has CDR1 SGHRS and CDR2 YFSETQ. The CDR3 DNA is TGCGCCAGCAGCTTCGCCCAGGTCGGAGACGAGCAGTACTTC. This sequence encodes CASSFAQVGDEQYF.

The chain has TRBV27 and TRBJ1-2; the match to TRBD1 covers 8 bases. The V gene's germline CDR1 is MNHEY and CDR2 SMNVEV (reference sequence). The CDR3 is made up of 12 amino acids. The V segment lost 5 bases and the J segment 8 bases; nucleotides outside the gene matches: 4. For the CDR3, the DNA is TGTGCCAGCAGTCCCCACAGGGGGGGCTACACCTTC. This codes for CASSPHRGGYTF.

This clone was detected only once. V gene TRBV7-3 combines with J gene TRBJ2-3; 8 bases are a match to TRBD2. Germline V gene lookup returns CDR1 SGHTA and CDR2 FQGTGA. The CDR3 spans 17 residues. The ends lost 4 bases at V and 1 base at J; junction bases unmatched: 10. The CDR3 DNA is TGTGCCAGCAGCTCTTCCGGCCCGGGAGGGGGCACAGATACGCAGTATTTT. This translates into CASSSSGPGGGTDTQYF.

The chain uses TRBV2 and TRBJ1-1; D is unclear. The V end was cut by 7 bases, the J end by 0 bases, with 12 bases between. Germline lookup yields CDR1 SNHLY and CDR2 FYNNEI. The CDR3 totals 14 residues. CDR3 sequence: CASKPRVMNTEAFF. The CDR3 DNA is TGTGCCAGCAAACCACGGGTAATGAACACTGAAGCTTTCTTT.

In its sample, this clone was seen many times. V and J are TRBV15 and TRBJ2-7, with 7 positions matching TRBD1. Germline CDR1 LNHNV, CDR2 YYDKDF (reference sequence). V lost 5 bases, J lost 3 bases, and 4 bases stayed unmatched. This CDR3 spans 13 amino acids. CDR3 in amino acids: CATSRDRDYEQYF. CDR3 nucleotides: TGTGCCACCAGCCGTGACAGGGACTACGAGCAGTACTTC.

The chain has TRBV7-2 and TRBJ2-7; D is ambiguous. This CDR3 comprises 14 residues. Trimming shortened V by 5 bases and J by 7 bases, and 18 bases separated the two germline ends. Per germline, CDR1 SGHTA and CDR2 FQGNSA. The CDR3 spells CASSHDWLPLEQYF. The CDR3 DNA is TGTGCCAGCAGCCACGACTGGTTACCTCTTGAGCAGTACTTC.

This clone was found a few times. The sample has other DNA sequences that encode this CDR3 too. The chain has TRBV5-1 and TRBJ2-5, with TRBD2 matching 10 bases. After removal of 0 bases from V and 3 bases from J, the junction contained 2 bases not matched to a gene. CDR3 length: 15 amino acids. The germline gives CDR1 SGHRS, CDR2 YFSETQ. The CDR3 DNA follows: TGCGCCAGCAGCTTGGGGCTAGCGGGAGAAGAGACCCAGTACTTC. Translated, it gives CASSLGLAGEETQYF.

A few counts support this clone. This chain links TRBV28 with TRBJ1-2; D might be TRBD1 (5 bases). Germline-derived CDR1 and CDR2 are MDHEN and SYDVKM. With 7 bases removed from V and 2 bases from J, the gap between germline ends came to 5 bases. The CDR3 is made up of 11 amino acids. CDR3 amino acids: CASNRNYGYTF. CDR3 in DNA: TGTGCCAGCAACAGGAACTATGGCTACACCTTC.

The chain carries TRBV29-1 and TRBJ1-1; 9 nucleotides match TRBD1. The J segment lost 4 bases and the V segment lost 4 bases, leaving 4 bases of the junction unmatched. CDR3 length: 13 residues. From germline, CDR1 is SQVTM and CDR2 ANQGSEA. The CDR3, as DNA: TGCAGCGTTGTAACAGGGGGCGTCACTGAAGCTTTCTTT. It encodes CSVVTGGVTEAFF.

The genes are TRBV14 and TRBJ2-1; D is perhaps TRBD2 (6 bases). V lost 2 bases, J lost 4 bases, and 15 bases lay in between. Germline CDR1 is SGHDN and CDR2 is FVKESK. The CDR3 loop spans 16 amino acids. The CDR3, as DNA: TGTGCCAGCAGCCAACTCCTTAGCGGAGGATACAATGAGCAGTTCTTC. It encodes CASSQLLSGGYNEQFF.

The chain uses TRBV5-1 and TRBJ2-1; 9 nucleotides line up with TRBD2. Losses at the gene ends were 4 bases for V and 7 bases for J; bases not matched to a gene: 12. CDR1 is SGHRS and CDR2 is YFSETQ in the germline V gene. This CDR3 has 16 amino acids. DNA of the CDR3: TGCGCCAGCAGCATACTGACTAGCGGCACGACAAATGAGCAGTTCTTC. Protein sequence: CASSILTSGTTNEQFF.